A selection of T cell receptor beta chains follows, all from one sample in a study of shared clonotypes between healthy human individuals. This table comes from immunoSEQ multiplex PCR, and its TCRdb copy is limited to in-frame clones, with some not included. Of more than 2 million clones in the sample, 95% were seen once. Sample: naive CD4+ T cells sorted from blood. These TCRs come from a young man in good health. CDR3s include the opening cysteine and the closing phenylalanine or tryptophan. Fields, in order: J gene, V gene, CDR3 protein.

>TRBJ2-3|TRBV5-1
CASATQGGIKADTQYF
>TRBJ2-1|TRBV9
CASSIGLAGGPPDEQFF
>TRBJ2-7|TRBV29-1
CSVYRDRAYF
>TRBJ1-6|TRBV18
CASSPVQQINSPLHF
>TRBJ1-5|TRBV18
CASSPGTASLSNQPQHF
>TRBJ1-6|TRBV12-2
CASRLAQVVFQNSPLHF
>TRBJ2-4|TRBV4-1
CASSQANIQYF
>TRBJ1-1|TRBV5-1
CASSPGHKNTEAFF
>TRBJ2-5|TRBV29-1
CSVVIYGVGETQYF
>TRBJ1-1|TRBV27
CASAGQGITEAFF
>TRBJ1-4|TRBV4-3
CASSQDRAGDRFATNEKLFF
>TRBJ2-2|TRBV7-3
CASSLSGDGTGELFF
>TRBJ2-7|TRBV5-4
CATNPARPGRGEEQYF
>TRBJ1-6|TRBV28
CASSRRQSFNSPLHF
>TRBJ2-2|TRBV11-2
CASSHRGSLNTGELFF
>TRBJ1-1|TRBV6-5
CASSRQMNTEAFF
>TRBJ2-2|TRBV19
CASRFQGTAGELFF
>TRBJ1-1|TRBV7-2
CASSLVATGGWNTEAFF
>TRBJ1-5|TRBV30
CAWSEVGNQPQHF
>TRBJ2-2|TRBV6-5
CATRGRQTGELFF
>TRBJ1-1|TRBV7-9
CASSLGGQGWRDEAFF
>TRBJ2-3|TRBV6-6
CASRTQGAPSTDTQYF
>TRBJ2-2|TRBV27
CASSLQGAGELFF
>TRBJ2-3|TRBV19
CASAGTSTDTQYF
>TRBJ2-7|TRBV5-1
CASSSGQGTYEQYF
>TRBJ2-3|TRBV28
CASSTGGASTDTQYF
>TRBJ2-1|TRBV18
CASSPSGSNEQFF
>TRBJ2-2|TRBV7-3
CASSLGGSGELFF
>TRBJ1-2|TRBV10-2
CASNRGGAGGYTF
>TRBJ1-6|TRBV7-8
CASSLGTVYNSPLHF
>TRBJ1-1|TRBV6-5
CASSTPQRGEAFF
>TRBJ1-5|TRBV6-1
CASFDTSNQPQHF
>TRBJ1-5|TRBV25-1
CASKQSGRNQPQHF
>TRBJ2-1|TRBV10-3
CAISELALGDNEQFF
>TRBJ2-4|TRBV5-4
CASSLDGGPAKNIQYF